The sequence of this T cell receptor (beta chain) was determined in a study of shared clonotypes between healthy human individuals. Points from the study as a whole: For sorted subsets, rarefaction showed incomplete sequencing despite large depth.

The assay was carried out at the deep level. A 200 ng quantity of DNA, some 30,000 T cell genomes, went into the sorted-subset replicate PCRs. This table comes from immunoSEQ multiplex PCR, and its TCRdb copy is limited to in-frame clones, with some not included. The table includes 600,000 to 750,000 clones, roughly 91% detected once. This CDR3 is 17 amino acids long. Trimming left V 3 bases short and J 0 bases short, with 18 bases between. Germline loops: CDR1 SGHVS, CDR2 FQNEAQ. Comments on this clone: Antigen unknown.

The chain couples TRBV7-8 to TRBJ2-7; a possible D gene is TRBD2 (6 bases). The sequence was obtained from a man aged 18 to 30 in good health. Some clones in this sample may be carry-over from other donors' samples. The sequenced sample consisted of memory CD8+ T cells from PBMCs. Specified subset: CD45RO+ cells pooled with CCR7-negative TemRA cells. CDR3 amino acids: CASSLSFGGSFSYEQYF. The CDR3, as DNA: TGTGCCAGCAGCTTGTCTTTCGGGGGTTCCTTCTCCTACGAGCAGTACTTC.